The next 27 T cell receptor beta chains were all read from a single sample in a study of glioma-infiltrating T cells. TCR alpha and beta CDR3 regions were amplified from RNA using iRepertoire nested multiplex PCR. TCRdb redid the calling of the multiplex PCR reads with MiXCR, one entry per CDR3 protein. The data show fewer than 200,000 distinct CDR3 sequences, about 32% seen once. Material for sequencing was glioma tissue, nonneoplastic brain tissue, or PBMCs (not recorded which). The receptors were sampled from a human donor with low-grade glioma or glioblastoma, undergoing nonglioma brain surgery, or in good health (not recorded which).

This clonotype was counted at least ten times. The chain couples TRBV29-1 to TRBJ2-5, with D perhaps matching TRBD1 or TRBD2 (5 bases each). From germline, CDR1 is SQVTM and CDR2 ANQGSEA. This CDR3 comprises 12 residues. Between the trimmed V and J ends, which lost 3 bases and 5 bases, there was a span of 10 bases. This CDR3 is CSVEPGPETQYF. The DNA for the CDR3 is TGCAGCGTTGAGCCGGGACCGGAGACCCAGTACTTC.

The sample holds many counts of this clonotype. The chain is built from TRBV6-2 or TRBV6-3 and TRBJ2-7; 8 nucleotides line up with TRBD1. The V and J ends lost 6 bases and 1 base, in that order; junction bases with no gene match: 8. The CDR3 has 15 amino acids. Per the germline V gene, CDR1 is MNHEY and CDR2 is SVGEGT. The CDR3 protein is CASRPPGGQSYEQYF. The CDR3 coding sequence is TGTGCCAGCAGACCCCCAGGGGGCCAGTCCTACGAGCAGTACTTC.

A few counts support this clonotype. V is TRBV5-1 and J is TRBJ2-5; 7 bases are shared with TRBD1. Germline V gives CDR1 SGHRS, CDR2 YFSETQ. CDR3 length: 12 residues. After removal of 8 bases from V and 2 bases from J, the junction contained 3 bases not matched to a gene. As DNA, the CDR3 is TGCGCCAGTACAGGGGATCAAGAGACCCAGTACTTC. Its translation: CASTGDQETQYF.

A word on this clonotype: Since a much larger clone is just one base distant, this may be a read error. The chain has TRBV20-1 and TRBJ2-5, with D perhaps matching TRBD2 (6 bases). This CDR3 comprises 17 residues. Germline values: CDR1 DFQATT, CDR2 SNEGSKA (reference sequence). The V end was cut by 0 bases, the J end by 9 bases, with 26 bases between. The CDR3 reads CSARDLYRGGSGEAQYF. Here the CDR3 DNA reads TGCAGTGCTAGAGACCTGTATCGGGGTGGTTCGGGGGAGGCCCAGTACTTC.

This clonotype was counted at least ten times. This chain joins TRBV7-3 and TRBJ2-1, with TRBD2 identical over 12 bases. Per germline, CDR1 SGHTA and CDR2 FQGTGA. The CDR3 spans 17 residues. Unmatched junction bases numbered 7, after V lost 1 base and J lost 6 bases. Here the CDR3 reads CASSLRGGLAGINEQFF. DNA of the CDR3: TGTGCCAGCAGCTTAAGGGGAGGACTAGCGGGAATCAATGAGCAGTTCTTC.

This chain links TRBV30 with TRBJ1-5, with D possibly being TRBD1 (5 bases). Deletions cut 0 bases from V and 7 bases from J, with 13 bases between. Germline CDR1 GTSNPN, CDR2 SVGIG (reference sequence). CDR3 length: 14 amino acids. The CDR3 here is CAWSVGSGRQPQHF. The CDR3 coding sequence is TGTGCCTGGAGTGTTGGGTCAGGGCGACAGCCCCAGCATTTT.

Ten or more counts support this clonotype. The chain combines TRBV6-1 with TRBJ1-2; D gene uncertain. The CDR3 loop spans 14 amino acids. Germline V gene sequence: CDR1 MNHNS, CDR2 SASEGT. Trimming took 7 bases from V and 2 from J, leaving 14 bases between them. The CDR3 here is CASTPGAGNYGYTF. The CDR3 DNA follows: TGTGCCAGCACTCCCGGAGCGGGAAACTATGGCTACACCTTC.

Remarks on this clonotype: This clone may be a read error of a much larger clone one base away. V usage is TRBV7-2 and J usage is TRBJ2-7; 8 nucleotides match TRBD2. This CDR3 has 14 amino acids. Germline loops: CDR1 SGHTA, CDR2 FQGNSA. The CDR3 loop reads CANSSKTSGYEQYF. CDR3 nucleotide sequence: TGTGCCAACAGCTCCAAAACTAGCGGTTACGAGCAGTACTTC.

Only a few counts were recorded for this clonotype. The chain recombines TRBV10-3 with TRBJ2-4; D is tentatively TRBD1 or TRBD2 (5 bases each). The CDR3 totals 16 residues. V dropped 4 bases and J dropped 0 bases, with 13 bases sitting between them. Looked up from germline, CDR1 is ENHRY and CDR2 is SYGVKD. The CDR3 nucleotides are TGTGCCATCAGTGCCGGGACCGTCCTAGCCAAAAACATTCAGTACTTC. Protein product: CAISAGTVLAKNIQYF.

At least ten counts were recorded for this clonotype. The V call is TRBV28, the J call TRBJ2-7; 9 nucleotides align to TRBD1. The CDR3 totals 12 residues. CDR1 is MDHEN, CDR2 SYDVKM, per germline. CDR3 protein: CATGQGLYEQYF. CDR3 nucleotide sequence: TGTGCTACGGGACAGGGCCTCTACGAGCAGTACTTC.

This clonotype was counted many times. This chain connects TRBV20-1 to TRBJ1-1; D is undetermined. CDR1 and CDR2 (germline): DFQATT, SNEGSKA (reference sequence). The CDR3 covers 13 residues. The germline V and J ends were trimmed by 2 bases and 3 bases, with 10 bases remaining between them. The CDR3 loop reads CSARLQRDTEAFF. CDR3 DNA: TGCAGTGCTAGATTACAGCGGGACACTGAAGCTTTCTTT.

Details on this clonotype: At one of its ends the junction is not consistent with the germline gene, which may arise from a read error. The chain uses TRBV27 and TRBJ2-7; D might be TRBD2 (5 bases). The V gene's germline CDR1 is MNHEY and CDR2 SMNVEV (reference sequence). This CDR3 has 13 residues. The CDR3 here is CASVRAEPYEKYF. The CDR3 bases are TGTGCCAGCGTTCGAGCGGAACCCTACGAGAAGTACTTC.

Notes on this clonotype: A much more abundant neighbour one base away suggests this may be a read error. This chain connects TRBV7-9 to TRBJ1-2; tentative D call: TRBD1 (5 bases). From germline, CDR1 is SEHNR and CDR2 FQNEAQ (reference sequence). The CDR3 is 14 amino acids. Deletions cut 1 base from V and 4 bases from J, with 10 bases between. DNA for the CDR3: TGTGCCAGCAGCTTAGGGTCAGGGCCCTATGGCTACACCTTC. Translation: CASSLGSGPYGYTF.

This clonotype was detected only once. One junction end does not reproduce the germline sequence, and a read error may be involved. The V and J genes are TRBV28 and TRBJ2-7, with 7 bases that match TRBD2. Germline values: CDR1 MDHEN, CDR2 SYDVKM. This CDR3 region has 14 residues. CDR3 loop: CASNSASGLYKQYF. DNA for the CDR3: TGTGCCAGCAATTCGGCTAGCGGACTCTACAAGCAGTACTTC.

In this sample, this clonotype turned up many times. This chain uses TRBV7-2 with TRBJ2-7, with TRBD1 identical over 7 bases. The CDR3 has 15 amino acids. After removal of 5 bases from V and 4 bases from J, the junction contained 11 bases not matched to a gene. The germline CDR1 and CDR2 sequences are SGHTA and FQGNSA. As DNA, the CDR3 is TGTGCCAGCAGCCCCCAGGTGGGACAGAATTACGAGCAGTACTTC. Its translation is CASSPQVGQNYEQYF. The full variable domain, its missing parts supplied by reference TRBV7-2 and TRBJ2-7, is GAGVSQSPSNKVTEKGKDVELRCDPISGHTALYWYRQSLGQGLEFLIYFQGNSAPDKSGLPSDRFSAERTGGSVSTLTIQRTQQEDSAVYLCASSPQVGQNYEQYFGPGTRLTVT.

The CDR3 loop is CARSPRPDNTEAFF. In DNA, the CDR3 is TGTGCCAGAAGTCCCAGACCCGATAACACTGAAGCTTTCTTT. The V call is TRBV27, the J call TRBJ1-1; D not certain. Between the trimmed V and J ends, which lost 9 bases and 2 bases, there was a span of 16 bases. The germline V gene has CDR1 MNHEY and CDR2 SMNVEV (reference sequence). The CDR3 has 14 amino acids.

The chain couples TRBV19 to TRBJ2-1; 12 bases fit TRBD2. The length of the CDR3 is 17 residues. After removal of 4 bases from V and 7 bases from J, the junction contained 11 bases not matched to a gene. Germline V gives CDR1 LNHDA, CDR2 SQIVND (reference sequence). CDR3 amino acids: CASSTPGLAGPSNEQFF. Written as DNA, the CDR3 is TGTGCCAGTAGTACCCCTGGACTAGCGGGACCTAGTAATGAGCAGTTCTTC.

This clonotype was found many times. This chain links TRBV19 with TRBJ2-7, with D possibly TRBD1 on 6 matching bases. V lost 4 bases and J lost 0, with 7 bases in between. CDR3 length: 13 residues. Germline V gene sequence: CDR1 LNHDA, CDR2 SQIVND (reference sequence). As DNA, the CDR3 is TGTGCCAGTAGTACGACAGGCTCCTACGAGCAGTACTTC. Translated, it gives CASSTTGSYEQYF. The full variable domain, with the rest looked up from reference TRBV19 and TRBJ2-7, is DGGITQSPKYLFRKEGQNVTLSCEQNLNHDAMYWYRQDPGQGLRLIYYSQIVNDFQKGDIAEGYSVSREKKESFPLTVTSAQKNPTAFYLCASSTTGSYEQYFGPGTRLTVT.

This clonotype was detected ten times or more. In DNA form, the CDR3 reads TGCGCCAGCAGCCAAGATAGTTACACTGAAGCTTTCTTT. Translation: CASSQDSYTEAFF. This rearrangement joins TRBV4-1 to TRBJ1-1; D call uncertain. V lost 0 bases to trimming and J lost 3 bases, with 5 bases between them. The CDR3 sequence is 13 residues long. Germline V gene data show CDR1 as MGHRA and CDR2 as YSYEKL.

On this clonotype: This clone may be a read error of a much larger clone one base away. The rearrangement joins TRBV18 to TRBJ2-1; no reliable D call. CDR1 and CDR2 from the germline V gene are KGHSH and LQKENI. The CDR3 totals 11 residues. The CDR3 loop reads CVSSPLIKQFF. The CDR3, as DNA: TGTGTCAGCTCACCCCTCATTAAGCAGTTCTTC.

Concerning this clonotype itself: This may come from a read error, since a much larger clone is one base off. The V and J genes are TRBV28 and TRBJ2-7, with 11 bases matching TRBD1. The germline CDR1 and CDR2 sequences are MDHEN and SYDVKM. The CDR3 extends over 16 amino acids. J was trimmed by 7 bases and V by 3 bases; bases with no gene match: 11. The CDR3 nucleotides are TGTGCCAGCAGTTTCCCCCGGGACAGGGGGAACAATGAGCAGTACTTC. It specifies CASSFPRDRGNNEQYF.

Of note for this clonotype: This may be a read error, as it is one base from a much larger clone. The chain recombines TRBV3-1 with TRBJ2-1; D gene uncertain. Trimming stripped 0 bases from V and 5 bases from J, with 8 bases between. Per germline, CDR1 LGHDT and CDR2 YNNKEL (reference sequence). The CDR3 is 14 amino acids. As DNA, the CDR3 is TGTGCCAGCAGCCAAGAAGAGAACGACAATGAGCAGTTCTTC. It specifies CASSQEENDNEQFF.

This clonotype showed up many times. The CDR3 nucleotides are TGTGCCAGCAGTACCCGACAGGGTGTCCACAATGAGCAGTTCTTC. Translation gives CASSTRQGVHNEQFF. The genes are TRBV12-3 or TRBV12-4 and TRBJ2-1; 7 bases are a match to TRBD1. The J segment lost 5 bases and the V segment lost 5 bases, leaving 9 bases of the junction unmatched. The CDR3 loop spans 15 amino acids.

The CDR3 region is CAWRMQTNTEAFF. The CDR3 DNA follows: TGTGCCTGGAGGATGCAAACGAACACTGAAGCTTTCTTT. V usage is TRBV30 and J usage is TRBJ1-1, with D unclear. The CDR3 spans 13 residues. Germline V CDR1 and CDR2: GTSNPN, SVGIG (reference sequence). Trimming pared 3 bases from V and 1 base from J, leaving 9 bases between.

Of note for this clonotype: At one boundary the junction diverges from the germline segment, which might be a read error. The CDR3 sequence: CASILTFSGSSNEQFF. CDR3 nucleotide sequence: TGTGCCAGCATCTTAACGTTTAGCGGGAGTTCCAATGAGCAGTTCTTC. This sequence joins TRBV7-3 and TRBJ2-1, with 9 bases identical to TRBD2. The CDR3 extends over 16 amino acids. From germline, CDR1 is SGHTA and CDR2 FQGTGA. The variable domain in full, completed from reference TRBV7-3 and TRBJ2-1, reads GAGVSQTPSNKVTEKGKYVELRCDPISGHTALYWYRQSLGQGPEFLIYFQGTGAADDSGLPNDRFFAVRPEGSVSTLKIQRTERGDSAVYLCASILTFSGSSNEQFFGPGTRLTVL.

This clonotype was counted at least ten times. Here the CDR3 DNA reads TGTGCCAGCAGCTCCCGTACCTACGAGCAGTACTTC. Translated, it gives CASSSRTYEQYF. V gene TRBV7-9 combines with J gene TRBJ2-7; unclear D gene. Germline values: CDR1 SEHNR, CDR2 FQNEAQ (reference sequence). The CDR3 is 12 residues long. Trimming stripped 4 bases from V and 2 bases from J, with 6 bases between.

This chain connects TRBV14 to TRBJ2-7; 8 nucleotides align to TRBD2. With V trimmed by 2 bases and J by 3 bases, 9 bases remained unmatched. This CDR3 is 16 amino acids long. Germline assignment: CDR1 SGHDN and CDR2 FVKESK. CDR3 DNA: TGTGCCAGCAGCCAAAACGGAGGGAGCGGGAGCTACGAGCAGTACTTC. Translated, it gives CASSQNGGSGSYEQYF. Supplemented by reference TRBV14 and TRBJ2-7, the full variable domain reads EAGVTQFPSHSVIEKGQTVTLRCDPISGHDNLYWYRRVMGKEIKFLLHFVKESKQDESGMPNNRFLAERTGGTYSTLKVQPAELEDSGVYFCASSQNGGSGSYEQYFGPGTRLTVT.